The 24 T cell receptor beta chains listed next were all sequenced from one sample in a study of CD8+ T cells in alopecia areata. Extracted from the samples, RNA was reverse transcribed into cDNA to serve as the sequencing template. Measured with immunoSEQ multiplex PCR; TCRdb has only the in-frame clones, and not every one. The sample has about 76,000 clones, around two thirds seen once; the top ten hold roughly a quarter. Treatment denoted: oral pan-JAK inhibitor, 5-10 mg twice daily. The specimen comprised CD8+ T cells sorted from blood, sampled at week 24, from a patient treated with tofacitinib. These receptors were obtained from a human donor with alopecia areata.

The count of this clone is one. CDR3 nucleotides: TGTGCCAGCAGCCCCACAGGGAGTAACTATGGCTACACCTTC. This codes for CASSPTGSNYGYTF. The chain has TRBV27 and TRBJ1-2, with D perhaps TRBD1 (6 bases). The CDR3 loop spans 14 amino acids. Germline assignment: CDR1 MNHEY and CDR2 SMNVEV (reference sequence). V was shortened by 6 bases and J by 1 base, with 12 bases between the two germline ends.

The rearrangement uses TRBV2 and TRBJ2-7; TRBD1 agrees at 7 bases. The CDR3 consists of 14 residues. V was clipped by 6 bases and J by 5 bases; unmatched bases: 10. CDR1 is SNHLY and CDR2 is FYNNEI in the germline V gene. CDR3 nucleotides: TGTGCCAGCAGAGCATCGACAGGGTCGCACGAGCAGTACTTC. Protein sequence: CASRASTGSHEQYF.

The genes are TRBV25-1 and TRBJ2-3, with unresolved D. Trimming took off 1 base at V and 3 bases at J, with 11 bases between the two ends. The CDR3 spans 15 residues. CDR1 and CDR2 (germline): MGHDK, SYGVNS. The CDR3 DNA reads as TGTGCCAGCAGTGAATTAGAAAGAGTAACAGATACGCAGTATTTT. It codes for CASSELERVTDTQYF.

The CDR3 DNA reads as TGTGCCAGCAGTACGCCCTCCGGACAGGGGGTCCTCGGGGAGCTGTTTTTT. Translated: CASSTPSGQGVLGELFF. J is TRBJ2-2 and V is TRBV11-2; TRBD1 matches 10 bases. Germline-derived CDR1 and CDR2 are SGHAT and FQNNGV. V shed 6 bases and J 7 bases; nucleotides not matched to a gene: 14. This CDR3 comprises 17 residues. The entire variable domain, with the rest obtained from reference TRBV11-2 and TRBJ2-2, is as follows: EAGVAQSPRYKIIEKRQSVAFWCNPISGHATLYWYQQILGQGPKLLIQFQNNGVVDDSQLPKDRFSAERLKGVDSTLKIQPAKLEDSAVYLCASSTPSGQGVLGELFFGEGSRLTVL.

This chain links TRBV30 with TRBJ2-2; no firm D call. The CDR3 totals 12 residues. Germline loops: CDR1 GTSNPN, CDR2 SVGIG (reference sequence). Deletions cut 2 bases from V and 7 bases from J, with 8 bases between. The CDR3 loop reads CAWSLAVGELFF. CDR3 DNA: TGTGCCTGGAGTCTCGCGGTCGGGGAGCTGTTTTTT.

In nucleotides, the CDR3 is TGTGCCAGCAGCCAAACGATCGGGACAGTATACGAGCAGTACTTC. Residues: CASSQTIGTVYEQYF. The genes are TRBV7-6 and TRBJ2-7, with TRBD1 matching 7 bases. Germline V gene data show CDR1 as SGHVS and CDR2 as FNYEAQ. The CDR3 extends over 15 amino acids. The V segment lost 5 bases and the J segment 4 bases; nucleotides outside the gene matches: 11.

This clone was observed a handful of times. This chain joins TRBV15 and TRBJ2-1, with 7 positions matching TRBD1. The CDR3 has 17 amino acids. Per germline, CDR1 LNHNV and CDR2 YYDKDF (reference sequence). Germline trimming cut 3 bases from V and 8 bases from J; bases unmatched to any gene: 16. The CDR3 DNA is TGTGCCACCAGCAGTTTCCGGGACAGAATTCCGGTTGATGAGCAGTTCTTC. Translated, it gives CATSSFRDRIPVDEQFF.

V and J are TRBV5-1 and TRBJ2-7, with 11 bases matching TRBD1. The CDR3 consists of 17 residues. CDR1 is SGHRS and CDR2 is YFSETQ in the germline V gene. V shed 4 bases and J 3 bases; nucleotides not matched to a gene: 12. The CDR3 coding sequence is TGCGCCAGCAGCATGAGGACAGGGGGCGCGGTCGACTACGAGCAGTACTTC. The encoded protein is CASSMRTGGAVDYEQYF.

The rearrangement uses TRBV4-3 and TRBJ1-1, with 11 nucleotides matching TRBD1. CDR3 length: 18 residues. In germline, CDR1 is LGHNA, CDR2 YSLEER. J gave up 0 bases and V 4 bases, and 10 bases lay outside the gene matches. The CDR3 sequence is CASSPSDRDRGMNTEAFF. CDR3 in DNA: TGCGCCAGCAGCCCTTCAGACCGGGACAGGGGGATGAACACTGAAGCTTTCTTT.

The gene calls are TRBV7-2 and TRBJ2-3; D possibly corresponds to TRBD1 (5 bases). The germline V gene has CDR1 SGHTA and CDR2 FQGNSA. The CDR3 loop spans 16 amino acids. Trimming took off 4 bases at V and 2 bases at J, with 16 bases between the two ends. The CDR3 here is CASSYERQIYTDTQYF. The CDR3 DNA reads TGTGCCAGCAGCTACGAGCGACAGATTTACACAGATACGCAGTATTTT.

Here the CDR3 reads CAISGSGSYNSPLHF. The CDR3 bases are TGTGCCATCTCAGGGTCGGGCTCCTATAATTCACCCCTCCACTTT. V is TRBV15 and J is TRBJ1-6; tentative D call: TRBD1 (5 bases). The CDR3 totals 15 residues. The V and J ends lost 10 bases and 0 bases respectively, with 13 bases between them. CDR1 and CDR2 (germline): LNHNV, YYDKDF (reference sequence).

Note on this clone: This may be a read error: a much more frequent sequence differs by one nucleotide. Other DNA sequences in the same sample also yield this CDR3. The chain combines TRBV4-1 with TRBJ2-7; perhaps TRBD2 as D (5 bases). Trimming cost V 0 bases and J 0 bases, with 12 bases left between them. Germline V gene lookup returns CDR1 MGHRA and CDR2 YSYEKL. This CDR3 is built from 16 residues. This chain's CDR3 is CASSQELGLPSYEQYF. For the CDR3, the DNA is TGCGCCAGCAGCCAAGAGCTAGGACTCCCCTCCTACGAGCAGTACTTC.

This chain links TRBV2 with TRBJ1-1, with TRBD1 identical over 7 bases. The CDR3 loop spans 13 amino acids. Trimming cost V 7 bases and J 6 bases; bases outside gene matches: 8. The V gene's germline CDR1 is SNHLY and CDR2 FYNNEI. The CDR3 spells CASNNLGQAEAFF. The CDR3 DNA sequence: TGTGCCAGCAATAACCTCGGACAGGCTGAAGCTTTCTTT.

This clone was observed many times. This sequence joins TRBV7-2 and TRBJ2-3; 12 nucleotides line up with TRBD2. V trimming: 3 bases; J trimming: 5 bases; junction bases outside the gene matches: 3. The CDR3 consists of 15 residues. Germline assignment: CDR1 SGHTA and CDR2 FQGNSA. CDR3 in amino acids: CASSLPSGGGDTQYF. CDR3 sequence (DNA): TGTGCCAGCAGCTTGCCTAGCGGGGGGGGAGATACGCAGTATTTT. The variable domain in full, completed from reference TRBV7-2 and TRBJ2-3, reads GAGVSQSPSNKVTEKGKDVELRCDPISGHTALYWYRQSLGQGLEFLIYFQGNSAPDKSGLPSDRFSAERTGGSVSTLTIQRTQQEDSAVYLCASSLPSGGGDTQYFGPGTRLTVL.

The rearrangement uses TRBV6-6 and TRBJ1-2, with D unresolved. CDR1 and CDR2 (germline): MNHNY, SVGAGI (reference sequence). V gave up 2 bases and J gave up 6 bases, with 10 bases separating them. The CDR3 is 13 residues long. In DNA, the CDR3 is TGTGCCAGCAGTTACACGGATGGGGATGGCTACACCTTC. Translated, it gives CASSYTDGDGYTF.

The DNA of the CDR3 is TGTGCCATCAGTGAGTCCCCAGGGATGGGGTCCGAGCAGTACTTC. Protein product: CAISESPGMGSEQYF. The chain has TRBV10-3 and TRBJ2-7; D is perhaps TRBD1 (5 bases). The CDR3 is made up of 15 amino acids. CDR1 is ENHRY and CDR2 is SYGVKD in the germline V gene. V was pared by 0 bases and J by 6 bases, with 15 bases between.

This clone was counted between two and nine times. The chain is built from TRBV28 and TRBJ2-2; no definite D call. The V gene's germline CDR1 is MDHEN and CDR2 SYDVKM. Trimming pared 1 base from V and 2 bases from J, leaving 5 bases between. The CDR3 contains 14 residues. The CDR3 loop reads CASSLSYNTGELFF. CDR3 in DNA: TGTGCCAGCAGTTTATCCTACAACACCGGGGAGCTGTTTTTT.

The genes are TRBV30 and TRBJ1-2; TRBD1 is a possible D gene (6 bases). The germline gives CDR1 GTSNPN, CDR2 SVGIG (reference sequence). The germline V and J ends were trimmed by 4 bases and 0 bases, with 12 bases remaining between them. The CDR3 length is 14 residues. The CDR3 sequence is CAWNPQGTNYGYTF. The CDR3, as DNA: TGTGCCTGGAACCCCCAGGGGACTAACTATGGCTACACCTTC. The full variable domain, its missing parts supplied by reference TRBV30 and TRBJ1-2, is SQTIHQWPATLVQPVGSPLSLECTVEGTSNPNLYWYRQAAGRGLQLLFYSVGIGQISSEVPQNLSASRPQDRQFILSSKKLLLSDSGFYLCAWNPQGTNYGYTFGSGTRLTVV.

V gene TRBV18 combines with J gene TRBJ1-2; TRBD1 might be the D (6 bases). This CDR3 has 17 amino acids. V was shortened by 4 bases and J by 1 base, with 19 bases between the two germline ends. Germline CDR1 reads KGHSH; CDR2 reads LQKENI. The CDR3 spells CASSLDNRDTINYGYTF. The CDR3 nucleotides read TGTGCCAGCTCACTAGACAACCGGGACACCATTAACTATGGCTACACCTTC.

This rearrangement joins TRBV6-5 to TRBJ1-5, with TRBD1 matching 9 bases. This CDR3 region has 15 residues. Germline V lookup: CDR1 MNHEY, CDR2 SVGAGI. With 6 bases clipped from V and 6 bases from J, the junction kept 9 bases outside the gene matches. The CDR3 reads CASSPGQGFRQPQHF. The CDR3 DNA reads TGTGCCAGCAGCCCGGGACAGGGTTTTCGTCAGCCCCAGCATTTT.

V is TRBV4-1 and J is TRBJ2-5; D ambiguous. CDR1 and CDR2 from the germline V gene are MGHRA and YSYEKL. Trimming left V 1 base short and J 5 bases short, with 17 bases between. The CDR3 is 16 amino acids. DNA for the CDR3: TGCGCCAGCAGCCAAGGCCGCGGACCGGGCAGGGAGACCCAGTACTTC. This sequence encodes CASSQGRGPGRETQYF.

The chain carries TRBV6-6 and TRBJ2-5; possible D gene TRBD1, 5 bases. Looked up from germline, CDR1 is MNHNY and CDR2 is SVGAGI (reference sequence). V was shortened by 4 bases and J by 4 bases, with 19 bases between the two germline ends. This CDR3 region has 16 residues. The CDR3: CASSLRKTFRGETQYF. CDR3 DNA sequence: TGTGCCAGCAGTTTACGGAAAACCTTTAGGGGAGAGACCCAGTACTTC.

Only a few counts were recorded for this clone. The chain is built from TRBV6-5 and TRBJ1-5, with D hard to call. Germline V gives CDR1 MNHEY, CDR2 SVGAGI. The CDR3 loop spans 14 amino acids. V was clipped by 8 bases and J by 5 bases, with 16 bases between them. The CDR3 region is CASSPASYDQPQHF. The DNA for the CDR3 is TGTGCCAGCTCTCCGGCATCCTACGATCAGCCCCAGCATTTT.

V gene TRBV4-1 combines with J gene TRBJ2-2; 9 bases align to TRBD2. This CDR3 region has 17 residues. V was pared by 0 bases and J by 6 bases, with 8 bases of the junction left unmatched. CDR1 and CDR2 (germline): MGHRA, YSYEKL. The CDR3 coding sequence is TGCGCCAGCAGCCAAGATCGAGCGGGGGGTCAAGCCGGGGAGCTGTTTTTT. Translating gives CASSQDRAGGQAGELFF.